The rows below give T cell receptor beta chains drawn from one sample of a study of blood T cell repertoires in COVID-19. The method was immunoSEQ multiplex PCR; TCRdb's version includes in-frame clones alone and lacks a portion of them. The sample consists of 160,000 or so clones, about 91% of them appearing once. What was sequenced was peripheral blood. These receptors originate from a woman aged 50 to 60 with acute or convalescent COVID-19. Both conserved end residues are part of each CDR3.

15,TRBV9,TRBJ2-7,CASSVGTGDYYEQYF
15,TRBV11-2,TRBJ1-5,CASSVGQGGNQPQHF
13,TRBV30,TRBJ1-3,CALQGHSGNTIYF
12,TRBV29-1,TRBJ1-5,CSVEETGGNLHF
14,TRBV19,TRBJ1-4,CASTPGHRREKLFF
14,TRBV7-9,TRBJ2-2,CASTGQGGTGELFF
15,TRBV7-2,TRBJ2-2,CASNRAGANTGELFF
15,TRBV21-1,TRBJ2-7,CASGEIWTHSYEQYF
15,TRBV24-1,TRBJ1-1,CATSDGRIGNTEAFF
14,TRBV27,TRBJ1-1,CASSLKRTNTEAFF
15,TRBV6-6,TRBJ1-2,CASSYGQGRFDGYTF
15,TRBV19,TRBJ2-7,CASSPGQGAQGEQYF
13,TRBV7-2,TRBJ2-5,CASSSSPQETQYF
13,TRBV5-1,TRBJ2-1,CASTRTGNNEQFF
12,TRBV7-9,TRBJ2-7,CASSSERGEQYF
12,TRBV19,TRBJ2-1,CASSIPPGEQFF
18,TRBV14,TRBJ1-4,CASSQDLRRWELNEKLFF
15,TRBV21-1,TRBJ1-1,CASSPRQAGDTEAFF
11,TRBV20-1,TRBJ2-4,CSARREAIQYF
14,TRBV19,TRBJ1-6,CASRDSGGNSPLHF
14,TRBV3-1/TRBV3-2,TRBJ2-3,CASSQRGPTDTQYF
15,TRBV2,TRBJ1-2,CASSEFVGKGHGYTF
15,TRBV16,TRBJ2-3,CASSRQQTSTDTQYF
16,TRBV25-1,TRBJ2-2,CASSELSGRVPGELFF
16,TRBV27,TRBJ1-6,CASRPGTAPDNSPLHF
13,TRBV2,TRBJ1-1,CASIPGGWTEAFF
17,TRBV18,TRBJ1-6,CASSPWGQGADNSPLHF
14,TRBV19,TRBJ1-3,CASSSQGFGNTIYF
14,TRBV3-1/TRBV3-2,TRBJ1-4,CASSPRGINEKLFF
13,TRBV6-5,TRBJ1-4,CASSRQGHEKLFF
15,TRBV5-4,TRBJ2-1,CASSTATSAWNEQFF
14,TRBV18,TRBJ1-1,CASSPLILNTEAFF
14,TRBV5-1,TRBJ1-4,CASSKTGFGEKLFF
13,TRBV6-2/TRBV6-3,TRBJ2-5,CASSTTGVETQYF
17,TRBV7-8,TRBJ1-5,CASSPDPDRGPYQPQHF
14,TRBV6-2/TRBV6-3,TRBJ1-5,CASSQGQGHQPQHF
13,TRBV5-6,TRBJ1-5,CASSFQGNQPQHF